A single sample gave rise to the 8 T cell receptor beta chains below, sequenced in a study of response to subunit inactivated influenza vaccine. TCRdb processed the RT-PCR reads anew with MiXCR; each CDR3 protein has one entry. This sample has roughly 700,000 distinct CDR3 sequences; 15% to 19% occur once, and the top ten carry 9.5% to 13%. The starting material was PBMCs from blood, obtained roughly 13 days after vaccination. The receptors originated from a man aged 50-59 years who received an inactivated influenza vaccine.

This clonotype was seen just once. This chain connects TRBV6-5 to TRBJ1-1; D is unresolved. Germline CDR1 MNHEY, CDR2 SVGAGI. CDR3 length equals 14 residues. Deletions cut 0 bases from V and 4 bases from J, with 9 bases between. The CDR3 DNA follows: TGTGCCAGCAGTTACTCCTACTGGAGCACTGAAGCTTTCTTT. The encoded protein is CASSYSYWSTEAFF.

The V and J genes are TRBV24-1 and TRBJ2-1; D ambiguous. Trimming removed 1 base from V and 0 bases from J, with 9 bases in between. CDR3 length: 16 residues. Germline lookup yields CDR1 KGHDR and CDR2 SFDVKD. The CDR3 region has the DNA TGTGCCACCAGTGATTTCGGCAAGAGCTCCTACAATGAGCAGTTCTTC. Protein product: CATSDFGKSSYNEQFF.

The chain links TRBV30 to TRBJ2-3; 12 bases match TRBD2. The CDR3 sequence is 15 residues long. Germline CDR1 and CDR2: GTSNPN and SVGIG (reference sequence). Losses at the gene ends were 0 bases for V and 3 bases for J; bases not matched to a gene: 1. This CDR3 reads CAWSVGTSGTDTQYF. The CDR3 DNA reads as TGTGCCTGGAGTGTCGGGACTAGCGGGACAGATACGCAGTATTTT.

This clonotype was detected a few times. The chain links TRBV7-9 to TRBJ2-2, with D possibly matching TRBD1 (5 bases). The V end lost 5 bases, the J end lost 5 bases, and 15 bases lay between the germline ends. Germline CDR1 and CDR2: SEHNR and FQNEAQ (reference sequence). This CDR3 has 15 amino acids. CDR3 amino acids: CASSIRASGTGELFF. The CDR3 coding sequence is TGTGCCAGCAGCATCAGGGCCTCGGGTACCGGGGAGCTGTTTTTT.

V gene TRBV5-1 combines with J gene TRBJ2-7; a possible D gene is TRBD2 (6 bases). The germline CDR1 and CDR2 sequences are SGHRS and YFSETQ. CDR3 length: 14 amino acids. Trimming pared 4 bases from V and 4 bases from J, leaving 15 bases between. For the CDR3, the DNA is TGCGCCAGCAGCCTCGCATGGGGGGTATACGAGCAGTACTTC. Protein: CASSLAWGVYEQYF.

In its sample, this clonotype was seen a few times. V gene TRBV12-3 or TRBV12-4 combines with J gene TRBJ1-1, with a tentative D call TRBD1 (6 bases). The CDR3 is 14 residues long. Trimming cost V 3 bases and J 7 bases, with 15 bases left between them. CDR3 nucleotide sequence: TGTGCCAGCAGTTTTGGGGGGCAGACGAATGAAGCTTTCTTT. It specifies CASSFGGQTNEAFF.

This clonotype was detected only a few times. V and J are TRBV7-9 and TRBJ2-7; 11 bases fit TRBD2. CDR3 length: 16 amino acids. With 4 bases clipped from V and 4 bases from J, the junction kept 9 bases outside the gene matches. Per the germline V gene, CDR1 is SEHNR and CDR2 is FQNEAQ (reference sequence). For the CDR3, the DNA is TGTGCCAGCAGCTCGCGGGGGACTAGCGGACAATACGAGCAGTACTTC. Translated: CASSSRGTSGQYEQYF.

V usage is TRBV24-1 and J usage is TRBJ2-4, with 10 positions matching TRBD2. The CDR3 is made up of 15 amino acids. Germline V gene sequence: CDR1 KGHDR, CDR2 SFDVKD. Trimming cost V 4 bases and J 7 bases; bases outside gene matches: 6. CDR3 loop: CATSDASGRGNIQYF. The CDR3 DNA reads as TGTGCCACCAGTGACGCTAGCGGGAGAGGGAACATTCAGTACTTC.